The 3 T cell receptor beta chains given below trace back to one sample, sequenced in a study of blood T cells in healthy people across ages. A second PCR of 7 to 11 cycles used a sample-barcoded 5' primer and a J-beta primer mix. Using its own MiXCR run on the 5' RACE reads, TCRdb lists one record per CDR3 protein. The sample lists some 800,000 distinct CDR3 sequences; approximately 25% were seen once. These sequences were also reported in another study, on T cells of mothers and their children.

What was sequenced was blood. The receptors derive from a boy aged 5-17 years in good health.

The chain recombines TRBV12-3 or TRBV12-4 with TRBJ1-4; D is ambiguous. CDR3 length: 14 residues. The V gene lost 2 bases and the J gene lost 12 bases, with 16 bases spanning the gap. The CDR3 bases are TGTGCCAGCAGTTTACAATCTTCCCAGACGGAACTGTTTTTT. Protein: CASSLQSSQTELFF.

This clonotype was recorded a few times. The chain carries TRBV28 and TRBJ2-7; D may be TRBD1 or TRBD2 (5 bases each). This CDR3 comprises 15 residues. Germline CDR1 MDHEN, CDR2 SYDVKM. The V and J ends lost 6 bases and 3 bases respectively, with 18 bases between them. For the CDR3, the DNA is TGTGCCAGCAGGGAGGTCCGGGACCGGTACTACGAGCAGTACTTC. Translation gives CASREVRDRYYEQYF. Full variable domain (outside the CDR3, taken from reference TRBV28 and TRBJ2-7): DVKVTQSSRYLVKRTGEKVFLECVQDMDHENMFWYRQDPGLGLRLIYFSYDVKMKEKGDIPEGYSVSREKKERFSLILESASTNQTSMYLCASREVRDRYYEQYFGPGTRLTVT.

This clonotype was observed a few times. The chain's CDR3 is CASSVGLAGKQETQYF. The CDR3 bases are TGTGCCAGCAGCGTAGGACTAGCGGGCAAGCAAGAGACCCAGTACTTC. The V call is TRBV9, the J call TRBJ2-1; 10 nucleotides align to TRBD2. Gene TRBJ2-5 matches the end of the DNA better, so the J call may be wrong. This CDR3 has 16 residues. Germline-derived CDR1 and CDR2 are SGDLS and YYNGEE.